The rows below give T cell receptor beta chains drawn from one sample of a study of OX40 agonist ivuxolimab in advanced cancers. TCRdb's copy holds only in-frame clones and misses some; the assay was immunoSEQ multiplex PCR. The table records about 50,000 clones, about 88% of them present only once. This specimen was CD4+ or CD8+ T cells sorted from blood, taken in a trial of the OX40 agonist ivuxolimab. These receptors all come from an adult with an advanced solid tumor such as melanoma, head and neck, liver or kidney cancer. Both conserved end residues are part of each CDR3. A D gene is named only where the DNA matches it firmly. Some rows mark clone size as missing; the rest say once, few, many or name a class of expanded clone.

DNA: TGTGCCAGCAGCTGGGGGCCAATCCCCCAAGAGACCCAGTACTTC
CDR3: CASSWGPIPQETQYF
V: TRBV11-3
J: TRBJ2-5
D: NA
size: NA

DNA: TGTGCCAGCAGCCGGGCTAGCGGGAGGGCCCTCTACAGCAATGAGCAGTTCTTC
CDR3: CASSRASGRALYSNEQFF
V: TRBV14
J: TRBJ2-1
D: TRBD2
size: NA

DNA: TGTGCCAGCAGTTCCCTGGGGGTTTACGAGCAGTACTTC
CDR3: CASSSLGVYEQYF
V: TRBV27
J: TRBJ2-7
D: NA
size: NA

DNA: TGTGCCAGCAGCTTACGGACAGGGGCTAGCTACGAGCAGTACTTC
CDR3: CASSLRTGASYEQYF
V: TRBV7-9
J: TRBJ2-7
D: TRBD1
size: once

DNA: TGTGCCATCAGCCCCGAGGGGCGCGGGTACGAGCAGTACTTC
CDR3: CAISPEGRGYEQYF
V: TRBV10-3
J: TRBJ2-7
D: NA
size: NA

DNA: TGTGCCTGGGATATTCGTAGGACTCCTAGCTCCTACAATGAGCAGTTCTTC
CDR3: CAWDIRRTPSSYNEQFF
V: TRBV30
J: TRBJ2-1
D: NA
size: NA

DNA: TGTGCCTGGAGTGTACCGGGCATCTATGGCTACACCTTC
CDR3: CAWSVPGIYGYTF
V: TRBV30
J: TRBJ1-2
D: NA
size: NA

DNA: TGTGCCAGCAGCCGCACCCCGGACAGGAACACCGGGGAGCTGTTTTTT
CDR3: CASSRTPDRNTGELFF
V: TRBV7-2
J: TRBJ2-2
D: NA
size: NA

DNA: TGTGCCAGCAGAACCGACAGCTACACTGAAGCTTTCTTT
CDR3: CASRTDSYTEAFF
V: TRBV6-5
J: TRBJ1-1
D: NA
size: NA

DNA: TGTGCCAGCAGCTTTACGGGGGGGTACGAGCAGTACTTC
CDR3: CASSFTGGYEQYF
V: TRBV11-2
J: TRBJ2-7
D: TRBD2
size: NA

DNA: TGCGCCAGCAGCTTGACAGACTCTGGAAACACCATATATTTT
CDR3: CASSLTDSGNTIYF
V: TRBV5-1
J: TRBJ1-3
D: NA
size: NA

DNA: TGCGCCAGCAGTGAGTCGAATGTGAGGGGGCTAGGAACCTTC
CDR3: CASSESNVRGLGTF
V: TRBV10-2
J: TRBJ1-2
D: TRBD1
size: once

DNA: TGTGCCAGCAGTCCTAGCGGGAGGGACGAGCAGTACTTC
CDR3: CASSPSGRDEQYF
V: TRBV7-2
J: TRBJ2-7
D: TRBD2
size: NA

DNA: TGCAGCGCTTCCCCCTACGACACTGAAGCTTTCTTT
CDR3: CSASPYDTEAFF
V: TRBV29-1
J: TRBJ1-1
D: NA
size: NA

DNA: TGTGCCAGCAGTCCCGGTCGGCTAGGACCGTTCTTC
CDR3: CASSPGRLGPFF
V: TRBV6-6
J: TRBJ2-1
D: NA
size: few

DNA: TGTGCCAGCAGTTCCGGGCTGGGTAATTCACCCCTCCACTTT
CDR3: CASSSGLGNSPLHF
V: TRBV27
J: TRBJ1-6
D: NA
size: NA

DNA: TGTGCCTGGAGTAAGGTTTCGGGCGGCAGCACAGATACGCAGTATTTT
CDR3: CAWSKVSGGSTDTQYF
V: TRBV30
J: TRBJ2-3
D: NA
size: NA

DNA: TGTGCCAGCAGCTTAGAACTAGCGGGAGGGCCACTTCAGTTCTTC
CDR3: CASSLELAGGPLQFF
V: TRBV7-2
J: TRBJ2-1
D: TRBD2
size: NA

DNA: TGTGCCATCAGTGTAAACAATCAGCCCCAGCATTTT
CDR3: CAISVNNQPQHF
V: TRBV10-3
J: TRBJ1-5
D: NA
size: NA

DNA: TGTGCCAGCACCAACCCGGGGCTTCCCCTCCACTTT
CDR3: CASTNPGLPLHF
V: TRBV6-5
J: TRBJ1-6
D: NA
size: NA

DNA: TGTGCCAGTTCCCCGGGACAGTTGTCTAATGAGCAGTTCTTC
CDR3: CASSPGQLSNEQFF
V: TRBV6-5
J: TRBJ2-1
D: TRBD1
size: NA

DNA: TGCGCCAGCAGCTTGGACGGGGAGTCCTACGAGCAGTACTTC
CDR3: CASSLDGESYEQYF
V: TRBV5-1
J: TRBJ2-7
D: NA
size: NA

DNA: TGTGCCAGCAGCGCAACCGGGACAGGGTCTGGCTACACCTTC
CDR3: CASSATGTGSGYTF
V: TRBV9
J: TRBJ1-2
D: TRBD1
size: NA

DNA: TGTGCCAGTAGTGTCCGGGACAGGGAGACCTACACCTTC
CDR3: CASSVRDRETYTF
V: TRBV19
J: TRBJ1-2
D: TRBD1
size: NA

DNA: TGTGCCAGCAGTTACGGAGAAACTAGCTCCGACGAGCAGTACTTC
CDR3: CASSYGETSSDEQYF
V: TRBV6-5
J: TRBJ2-7
D: NA
size: NA

DNA: TGTGCCAGCAGCACGACGGGGGTTTACAATGAGCAGTTCTTC
CDR3: CASSTTGVYNEQFF
V: TRBV27
J: TRBJ2-1
D: NA
size: few

DNA: TGTGCCAGCAGTCCGGGACTTAGTTACGAGCAGTACTTC
CDR3: CASSPGLSYEQYF
V: TRBV7-8
J: TRBJ2-7
D: NA
size: NA

DNA: TGTGCCAGCAGACTAGGGGACATTTATGGCTACACCTTC
CDR3: CASRLGDIYGYTF
V: TRBV6-5
J: TRBJ1-2
D: NA
size: few

DNA: TGTGCCAGCGGGAGGGCCGTCTCCTACGAGCAGTACTTC
CDR3: CASGRAVSYEQYF
V: TRBV7-6
J: TRBJ2-7
D: TRBD2
size: NA

DNA: TGTGCCAGCAACGGGTCACCCCTCCACTTT
CDR3: CASNGSPLHF
V: TRBV28
J: TRBJ1-6
D: NA
size: NA

DNA: TGTGCCAGCAGTCTCGGACTAGCTAGCACAGATACGCAGTATTTT
CDR3: CASSLGLASTDTQYF
V: TRBV27
J: TRBJ2-3
D: TRBD2
size: NA

DNA: TGTGCCAGCAGGGACCCGGGACAGGGGCCCTACGAGCAGTACTTC
CDR3: CASRDPGQGPYEQYF
V: TRBV6-6
J: TRBJ2-7
D: TRBD1
size: NA

DNA: TGTGCCAGCAGTCTCCACCAGACCCAGTACTTC
CDR3: CASSLHQTQYF
V: TRBV7-9
J: TRBJ2-5
D: NA
size: NA

DNA: TGTGCCAGCAGTCCAGGACAGGGTTGGGAGACCCAGTACTTC
CDR3: CASSPGQGWETQYF
V: TRBV6-5
J: TRBJ2-5
D: TRBD1
size: NA

DNA: TGCGCCAGCAGCCTCAGACTAGCAGGGCAAGAGACCCAGTACTTC
CDR3: CASSLRLAGQETQYF
V: TRBV5-1
J: TRBJ2-5
D: TRBD2
size: NA

DNA: TGCGCCAGCAGACCTTCAGGGTCCCCCTACAATGAGCAGTTCTTC
CDR3: CASRPSGSPYNEQFF
V: TRBV5-1
J: TRBJ2-1
D: NA
size: NA

DNA: TGTGCCATCAGTGACGGCACCCAAGGCTACACCTTC
CDR3: CAISDGTQGYTF
V: TRBV10-3
J: TRBJ1-2
D: NA
size: NA

DNA: TGCGCCAGCAGCCTCGGGACAGCCTCTAACTATGGCTACACCTTC
CDR3: CASSLGTASNYGYTF
V: TRBV5-1
J: TRBJ1-2
D: TRBD1
size: few

DNA: TGCGCCAGCAGCTTTGAAGGGTTAGGTAATTCACCCCTCCACTTT
CDR3: CASSFEGLGNSPLHF
V: TRBV5-1
J: TRBJ1-6
D: NA
size: NA

DNA: TGTGCCAGCAGTGCCCTGGATGAGCAGTTCTTC
CDR3: CASSALDEQFF
V: TRBV25-1
J: TRBJ2-1
D: NA
size: few

DNA: TGTGCCAGCAGTTTTAACAGGGATGGCTACACCTTC
CDR3: CASSFNRDGYTF
V: TRBV2
J: TRBJ1-2
D: NA
size: NA

DNA: TGCGCCAGCAGCTCGATGACAGGGAATAACTATGGCTACACCTTC
CDR3: CASSSMTGNNYGYTF
V: TRBV5-1
J: TRBJ1-2
D: TRBD1
size: NA

DNA: TGTGCCAGCAGTGAAAGCCAGGGCTCTAATGAGCAGTTCTTC
CDR3: CASSESQGSNEQFF
V: TRBV6-4
J: TRBJ2-1
D: NA
size: NA

DNA: TGTGCCAGCAGCTTATTGGCTGGGGGCGGCACAGATACGCAGTATTTT
CDR3: CASSLLAGGGTDTQYF
V: TRBV7-9
J: TRBJ2-3
D: NA
size: NA

DNA: TGTGCCAGCAGCCCCGGGGGGGCGAAGCCTTACGAGCAGTACTTC
CDR3: CASSPGGAKPYEQYF
V: TRBV7-9
J: TRBJ2-7
D: TRBD2
size: NA

DNA: TGCGCCAGCAGCTTGGGTCTGAGTGGGAACACTGAAGCTTTCTTT
CDR3: CASSLGLSGNTEAFF
V: TRBV5-1
J: TRBJ1-1
D: NA
size: NA

DNA: TGTGCCAGCAGCAGGACAGGGAATGGCTACACCTTC
CDR3: CASSRTGNGYTF
V: TRBV21-1
J: TRBJ1-2
D: NA
size: NA

DNA: TGTGCCAGCAGCTCCCGCGGGACCCCCCAAGAGACCCAGTACTTC
CDR3: CASSSRGTPQETQYF
V: TRBV5-5
J: TRBJ2-5
D: NA
size: NA

DNA: TGTGCCAGTAGTCGATATCCCACTGAAGCTTTCTTT
CDR3: CASSRYPTEAFF
V: TRBV19
J: TRBJ1-1
D: NA
size: NA

DNA: TGTGCCAGCAGCCCCGGGGGAATCCTTCACTACGAGCAGTACTTC
CDR3: CASSPGGILHYEQYF
V: TRBV7-3
J: TRBJ2-7
D: NA
size: NA

DNA: TGTGCCAGCAGCCTAGGACTGATCACCGGGGAGCTGTTTTTT
CDR3: CASSLGLITGELFF
V: TRBV2
J: TRBJ2-2
D: NA
size: NA

DNA: TGTGCCAGCAGCCTAGCGGGGGCCTTCTACGAGCAGTACTTC
CDR3: CASSLAGAFYEQYF
V: TRBV6-1
J: TRBJ2-7
D: TRBD2
size: NA

DNA: TGTGCCAGCAGTTTAACAGGGGGACTCGAGCAGTACTTC
CDR3: CASSLTGGLEQYF
V: TRBV27
J: TRBJ2-7
D: TRBD1
size: NA

DNA: TGCGCCAGCAGCCAAGAGGTATTTGGGGGCTACGAGCAGTACTTC
CDR3: CASSQEVFGGYEQYF
V: TRBV4-3
J: TRBJ2-7
D: NA
size: NA

DNA: TGCAGCGTTGAAGGTACTAGCGGGCTCCAAGAGACCCAGTACTTC
CDR3: CSVEGTSGLQETQYF
V: TRBV29-1
J: TRBJ2-5
D: TRBD2
size: NA

DNA: TGTGCCAGCAGTTACGCTGGCAGGGACGGCGAGCAGTACTTC
CDR3: CASSYAGRDGEQYF
V: TRBV6-5
J: TRBJ2-7
D: NA
size: NA

DNA: TGTGCCAGCAGCTCGACAGTTGGGGAAGAGGGCTACACCTTC
CDR3: CASSSTVGEEGYTF
V: TRBV7-9
J: TRBJ1-2
D: NA
size: NA

DNA: TGTGCCAGCAGGTCAAGCGGGGGTCCCTACAATGAGCAGTTCTTC
CDR3: CASRSSGGPYNEQFF
V: TRBV11-2
J: TRBJ2-1
D: TRBD2
size: NA

DNA: TGTGCCAGCAGCCCCTTGACTAGCTCCTACAATGAGCAGTTCTTC
CDR3: CASSPLTSSYNEQFF
V: TRBV7-8
J: TRBJ2-1
D: NA
size: NA

DNA: TGTGCCAGTAGTATGGATCGGACAGGATATGGCTACACCTTC
CDR3: CASSMDRTGYGYTF
V: TRBV19
J: TRBJ1-2
D: TRBD1
size: NA